The clone carrying this T cell receptor beta chain was picked up one time. Its antigen is not identified. The source of the sample is a study of T cell responses to AZD1222 COVID-19 vaccine. Study-level results: Reports indicate that nearly half of spike-specific TCRs are directed at unmutated variant regions.

Generated by immunoSEQ multiplex PCR, the TCRdb table keeps only in-frame clones and is missing some. The data show about 120,000 clones, around nine tenths seen once. The CDR3 is 15 residues long. Per germline, CDR1 SGHAT and CDR2 FQDESV (reference sequence). The ends lost 6 bases at V and 2 bases at J; junction bases unmatched: 2. This chain links TRBV11-1 with TRBJ2-1; 12 bases line up with TRBD2. Sequences were derived from peripheral blood, sampled on day 0 of AZD1222 vaccination. This sequence originates from an adult in good health. This CDR3 reads CASSRLAGAYNEQFF. Here the CDR3 DNA reads TGTGCCAGCAGTAGACTAGCGGGGGCCTACAATGAGCAGTTCTTC.